This note documents a single T cell receptor (beta chain) sequence. The repertoire was sequenced with immunoSEQ multiplex PCR; TCRdb's copy has only in-frame clones and lacks some. The sample has 79,000 or so clones, roughly 90% seen once. This record belongs to a study of blood T cell repertoires in COVID-19. CDR1 and CDR2 (germline): MNHEY, SVGAGI. Trimming removed 6 bases at V and 8 bases at J, with 16 bases between. The CDR3 length is 13 residues. This chain links TRBV6-5 with TRBJ1-2, with TRBD1 as a possible D gene (6 bases). Sequenced: peripheral blood. The sequence came from a human donor in a cohort sampled during active COVID-19. In DNA, the CDR3 is TGTGCCAGCAGAGAGACCGGGACAACCGGCTACACCTTC. Translating gives CASRETGTTGYTF.